A single sample gave rise to the 30 T cell receptor beta chains below, sequenced in a study of shared clonotypes between healthy human individuals. Data came from immunoSEQ multiplex PCR; TCRdb stores just in-frame clones and leaves some out. The sample holds around 500,000 clones, 79% seen once. What was sequenced was PBMCs. All receptors derive from a woman aged 40 to 55 in good health. Some clones in this sample may be carry-over from other donors' samples.

The chain carries TRBV6-4 and TRBJ1-1; 12 bases are a match to TRBD1. The germline gives CDR1 MRHNA, CDR2 SNTAGT. V shed 6 bases and J 2 bases; nucleotides not matched to a gene: 7. CDR3 size: 16 residues. CDR3 coding DNA: TGTGCCAGCAGAAGGGACAGGGGGCGGATTAACACTGAAGCTTTCTTT. Encoded protein: CASRRDRGRINTEAFF.

This clone has just one count. The V gene is TRBV7-8, the J gene TRBJ1-5; no definite D call. The CDR3 has 14 amino acids. The V and J ends lost 1 base and 2 bases respectively, with 6 bases between them. Germline loops: CDR1 SGHVS, CDR2 FQNEAQ. In DNA form, the CDR3 reads TGTGCCAGCAGCTTAGTGATCGGCAATCAGCCCCAGCATTTT. This encodes CASSLVIGNQPQHF.

This chain links TRBV9 with TRBJ1-2; TRBD1 might be the D (5 bases). This CDR3 region has 15 residues. V gave up 0 bases and J gave up 4 bases, with 13 bases separating them. CDR1 is SGDLS, CDR2 YYNGEE, per germline. This chain's CDR3 is CASSVAAGGGYGYTF. The CDR3 DNA sequence: TGTGCCAGCAGCGTAGCCGCCGGGGGAGGCTATGGCTACACCTTC.

The gene calls are TRBV6-1 and TRBJ1-3; TRBD1 matches at 7 bases. V dropped 7 bases and J dropped 4; count of bases not matched to a gene: 7. The germline CDR1 and CDR2 sequences are MNHNS and SASEGT. CDR3 size: 14 residues. DNA of the CDR3: TGTGCCAGCACAAACAGGGGATTCGGAAACACCATATATTTT. Amino acids: CASTNRGFGNTIYF.

This clone came up a few times. The chain employs TRBV27 and TRBJ2-3, with D possibly matching TRBD1 (5 bases). From germline, CDR1 is MNHEY and CDR2 SMNVEV (reference sequence). The CDR3 totals 13 residues. V lost 4 bases and J 2 bases, leaving 7 bases between the germline ends. The CDR3 DNA reads as TGTGCCAGCAGTTCGGACAACACAGATACGCAGTATTTT. As protein: CASSSDNTDTQYF.

The chain links TRBV6-9 to TRBJ1-5; TRBD1 might be the D (5 bases). The V and J ends lost 11 bases and 0 bases respectively, with 14 bases between them. The CDR3 consists of 14 residues. CDR1 is MNHGY, CDR2 SVAAGI, per germline. The DNA for the CDR3 is TGTGCCTGGGGCAGGCTCTATAGCAATCAGCCCCAGCATTTT. Its translation is CAWGRLYSNQPQHF.

V and J are TRBV7-3 and TRBJ2-1; a possible D gene is TRBD2 (5 bases). Germline-derived CDR1 and CDR2 are SGHTA and FQGTGA. Trimming took off 5 bases at V and 4 bases at J, with 12 bases between the two ends. This CDR3 has 14 residues. The CDR3 protein is CASSPTRGYNEQFF. The CDR3 nucleotides are TGTGCCAGCAGCCCGACTCGGGGTTACAATGAGCAGTTCTTC.

The rearrangement joins TRBV7-2 to TRBJ2-1, with no clear D. The CDR3 covers 15 residues. Germline V lookup: CDR1 SGHTA, CDR2 FQGNSA. V was clipped by 5 bases and J by 0 bases, with 11 bases between them. CDR3 in amino acids: CASSPRWTSYNEQFF. As DNA, the CDR3 is TGTGCCAGCAGCCCGCGATGGACCTCCTACAATGAGCAGTTCTTC.

This chain connects TRBV5-1 to TRBJ2-7, with 9 positions matching TRBD1. With 4 bases clipped from V and 4 bases from J, the junction kept 3 bases outside the gene matches. The CDR3 runs to 13 residues. Germline CDR1 reads SGHRS; CDR2 reads YFSETQ. CDR3 sequence: CASSRDREYEQYF. The CDR3 DNA sequence: TGCGCCAGCAGCCGGGACAGGGAATACGAGCAGTACTTC.

V usage is TRBV5-4 and J usage is TRBJ2-5; no clear D gene. Germline CDR1 and CDR2: SGHNT and YYREEE (reference sequence). The length of the CDR3 is 13 residues. Trimming pared 2 bases from V and 4 bases from J, leaving 9 bases between. The CDR3 reads CASSFNYVETQYF. CDR3 nucleotide sequence: TGTGCCAGCAGCTTCAATTATGTAGAGACCCAGTACTTC.

This clone showed up just once. The V call is TRBV6-4, the J call TRBJ1-1, with a weak D call TRBD1 (5 bases). The CDR3 contains 14 residues. Between the trimmed V and J ends, which lost 3 bases and 4 bases, there was a span of 12 bases. Germline-derived CDR1 and CDR2 are MRHNA and SNTAGT. The CDR3 nucleotides are TGTGCCAGCAGTGAAAGGGGTTTCAGCACTGAAGCTTTCTTT. Its protein is CASSERGFSTEAFF.

This chain links TRBV2 with TRBJ2-1, with 11 bases matching TRBD2. Germline values: CDR1 SNHLY, CDR2 FYNNEI. Trimming at V came to 4 bases and at J to 7 bases, leaving 12 bases not matched to a gene. The CDR3 is made up of 17 amino acids. For the CDR3, the DNA is TGTGCCAGCAGTGTACTCAGGGGGACTAGCGGATCTAATGAGCAGTTCTTC. Translation: CASSVLRGTSGSNEQFF.

About this clone itself: One junction end does not reproduce the germline sequence, and a read error may be involved. This chain joins TRBV7-7 and TRBJ2-5; 10 nucleotides line up with TRBD2. Germline CDR1 is SSHAT and CDR2 is FNYEAQ (reference sequence). The CDR3 is 15 residues long. CDR3 sequence reads: CASSRLAGFQETQYF. The CDR3 nucleotides are TGTGCTAGCAGCAGACTAGCGGGCTTCCAAGAGACCCAGTACTTC.

This clone was detected many times. The identical CDR3 is also encoded by other nucleotide sequences in the sample. This rearrangement joins TRBV29-1 to TRBJ2-7, with 9 bases matching TRBD1. Trimming removed 4 bases from V and 3 bases from J; junction bases left unmatched: 10. The CDR3 contains 15 residues. CDR1 and CDR2 from the germline V gene are SQVTM and ANQGSEA. The CDR3, as DNA: TGCAGCGTTGTGGGGGAAGGGACAGGGCTCTACGAGCAGTACTTC. Its protein is CSVVGEGTGLYEQYF.

The chain has TRBV7-2 and TRBJ1-6; D is undetermined. CDR1 and CDR2 from the germline V gene are SGHTA and FQGNSA. There are 13 residues in the CDR3. The V and J ends lost 4 bases and 8 bases respectively, with 9 bases between them. The CDR3 here is CASSWKVDSPLHF. In DNA form, the CDR3 reads TGTGCCAGCAGCTGGAAAGTTGATTCACCCCTCCACTTT.

CDR3 residues: CASSLSLGATNEKLFF. CDR3 nucleotides: TGTGCCAGCAGCCTTTCCCTCGGGGCAACTAATGAAAAACTGTTTTTT. The chain employs TRBV7-8 and TRBJ1-4; D unclear. Trimming pared 5 bases from V and 0 bases from J, leaving 13 bases between. Germline V gene lookup returns CDR1 SGHVS and CDR2 FQNEAQ. The CDR3 consists of 16 residues.

In this sample, this clone turned up once. The chain employs TRBV23-1 and TRBJ2-5; TRBD1 might be the D (6 bases). TRBV23-1 is an ORF, with its function uncertain. V was cut by 4 bases and J by 3 bases, with 9 bases left in between. The CDR3 spans 13 residues. CDR3 in amino acids: CASSLRGKETQYF. In nucleotides, the CDR3 is TGCGCCAGCAGTCTGAGGGGGAAAGAGACCCAGTACTTC.

The V and J genes are TRBV7-2 and TRBJ2-2, with D perhaps matching TRBD1 or TRBD2 (6 bases each). V lost 3 bases, J lost 5 bases, and 13 bases lay in between. The V gene's germline CDR1 is SGHTA and CDR2 FQGNSA. CDR3 length: 15 amino acids. CDR3 protein: CASSFLGGTTGELFF. In DNA form, the CDR3 reads TGTGCCAGCAGCTTCTTAGGGGGGACAACCGGGGAGCTGTTTTTT.

This chain connects TRBV7-9 to TRBJ1-3, with 8 bases that match TRBD1. The germline gives CDR1 SEHNR, CDR2 FQNEAQ (reference sequence). Losses at the gene ends were 4 bases for V and 8 bases for J; bases not matched to a gene: 10. The CDR3 spans 15 residues. The CDR3 here is CASSWGQVGADTIYF. DNA of the CDR3: TGTGCCAGCAGCTGGGGACAGGTCGGGGCGGACACCATATATTTT.

The rearrangement uses TRBV11-1 and TRBJ2-7; D uncertain. The CDR3 is 13 residues long. The germline CDR1 and CDR2 sequences are SGHAT and FQDESV (reference sequence). Trimming pared 1 base from V and 0 bases from J, leaving 4 bases between. The CDR3 is CASSLETSYEQYF. The CDR3 DNA follows: TGTGCCAGCAGCTTAGAAACCTCCTACGAGCAGTACTTC.

As concerns this clone: This likely reflects a read error, since a far larger clone is one base away. This sequence joins TRBV7-9 and TRBJ1-3; D unresolved. CDR1 and CDR2 (germline): SEHNR, FQNEAQ (reference sequence). The CDR3 runs to 12 residues. The CDR3 here is CASNSVVNTIHF. The CDR3 DNA reads TGTGCCAGCAACTCAGTAGTAAACACCATACATTTT.

The chain combines TRBV28 with TRBJ1-5; D call uncertain. CDR1 is MDHEN and CDR2 is SYDVKM in the germline V gene. The CDR3 spans 18 residues. V was clipped by 4 bases and J by 3 bases, with 22 bases between them. CDR3 residues: CASSSPLRATAVNQPQHF. In DNA, the CDR3 is TGTGCCAGCAGTTCCCCCCTACGGGCCACCGCCGTCAATCAGCCCCAGCATTTT.

J is TRBJ1-3 and V is TRBV18; D ambiguous. Deletions cut 2 bases from V and 4 bases from J, with 21 bases between. Germline-derived CDR1 and CDR2 are KGHSH and LQKENI. This CDR3 comprises 18 residues. CDR3 nucleotide sequence: TGTGCCAGCTCACCATCGAAAGACATGAGGACGGGGGGAAACACCATATATTTT. Translation gives CASSPSKDMRTGGNTIYF.

This clone has only one observation. Here the CDR3 reads CASSLGRTGPTGELFF. In DNA form, the CDR3 reads TGTGCCAGCAGCTTAGGGAGGACAGGGCCAACCGGGGAGCTGTTTTTT. The chain couples TRBV7-3 to TRBJ2-2; the match to TRBD1 covers 8 bases. CDR3 length equals 16 residues. V trimming: 2 bases; J trimming: 5 bases; junction bases outside the gene matches: 7. The V gene's germline CDR1 is SGHTA and CDR2 FQGTGA.

This clone was detected once. The chain couples TRBV5-1 to TRBJ2-3, with TRBD2 identical over 7 bases. There are 16 residues in the CDR3. Germline assignment: CDR1 SGHRS and CDR2 YFSETQ. V trimming: 0 bases; J trimming: 2 bases; junction bases outside the gene matches: 6. CDR3 nucleotides: TGCGCCAGCAGCTTGGGTCTAGCGGAGACCACAGATACGCAGTATTTT. As protein: CASSLGLAETTDTQYF.

This clone showed up just once. The V and J genes are TRBV9 and TRBJ2-1, with D tentatively TRBD2 (5 bases). V shed 7 bases and J shed 4 bases, with 18 bases lying between them. Germline V lookup: CDR1 SGDLS, CDR2 YYNGEE. The CDR3 extends over 15 amino acids. The CDR3 DNA reads TGTGCCAGCTCCTTCGCCGGAGCGGCGTACAATGAGCAGTTCTTC. It translates to CASSFAGAAYNEQFF.

As regards this clone: A much larger clone differs from this one at a single base, so this may be a read error. The CDR3 sequence: CASSPTGVSGSGYNEQFF. In DNA form, the CDR3 reads TGTGCCAGCAGCCCAACGGGGGTGAGCGGGAGTGGTTACAATGAGCAGTTCTTC. V is TRBV11-1 and J is TRBJ2-1, with TRBD2 matching 8 bases. Losses at the gene ends were 5 bases for V and 4 bases for J; bases not matched to a gene: 16. The CDR3 has 18 amino acids. Germline V gene sequence: CDR1 SGHAT, CDR2 FQDESV (reference sequence).

In regard to this clone: Other nucleotide sequences from this sample produce the same CDR3. The rearrangement uses TRBV19 and TRBJ1-5; the D is unclear. Germline values: CDR1 LNHDA, CDR2 SQIVND (reference sequence). This CDR3 comprises 14 residues. Trimming pared 3 bases from V and 2 bases from J, leaving 8 bases between. This CDR3 reads CASSIRRGNQPQHF. DNA for the CDR3: TGTGCCAGTAGTATTCGGCGGGGCAATCAGCCCCAGCATTTT.

Concerning this clone itself: With a far larger clone one base away, a read error is the likely cause. The rearrangement joins TRBV28 to TRBJ2-2, with D perhaps TRBD2 (6 bases). The CDR3 covers 14 residues. V lost 2 bases to trimming and J lost 7 bases, with 11 bases between them. Germline loops: CDR1 MDHEN, CDR2 SYDVKM. CDR3 residues: CASSLALAGGELFF. DNA of the CDR3: TGTGCCAGCAGTTTAGCACTAGCCGGCGGGGAGCTGTTTTTT.

This clone was recorded a few times. The CDR3 sequence: CASSESSVVGGELFF. CDR3 DNA: TGCGCCAGCAGTGAGTCGTCGGTAGTGGGCGGGGAGCTGTTTTTT. This chain uses TRBV10-2 with TRBJ2-2; no clear D gene. CDR1 is WSHSY, CDR2 SAAADI, per germline. V was clipped by 0 bases and J by 7 bases, with 12 bases between them. The CDR3 spans 15 residues.